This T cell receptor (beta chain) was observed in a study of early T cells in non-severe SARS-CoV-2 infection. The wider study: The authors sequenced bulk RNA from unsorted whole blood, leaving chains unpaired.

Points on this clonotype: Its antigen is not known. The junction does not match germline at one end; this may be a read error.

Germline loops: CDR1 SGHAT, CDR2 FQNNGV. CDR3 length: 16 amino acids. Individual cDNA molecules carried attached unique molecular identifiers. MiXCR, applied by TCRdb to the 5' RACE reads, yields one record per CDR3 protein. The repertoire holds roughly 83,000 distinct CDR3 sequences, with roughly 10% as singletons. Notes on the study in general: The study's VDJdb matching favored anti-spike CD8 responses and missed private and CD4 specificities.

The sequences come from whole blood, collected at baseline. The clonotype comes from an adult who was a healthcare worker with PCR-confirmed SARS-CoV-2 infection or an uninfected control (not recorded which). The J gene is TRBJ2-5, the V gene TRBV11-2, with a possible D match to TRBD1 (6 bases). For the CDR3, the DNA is TGTGCCAGCAGCCTAGAGGGTCCGGGACACAGGGAGACCCAGTACTTC. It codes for CASSLEGPGHRETQYF.